Below, 17 T cell receptor beta chains from the same sample are listed, as sequenced in a study of regulatory T cells in long-lasting Graves disease. HTBI primers from iRepertoire and Arm-PCR of CDR3 regions yielded the TCR beta libraries. Via MiXCR, TCRdb re-called the multiplex PCR reads, giving one row per CDR3 protein. The sample contains around 420,000 distinct CDR3 sequences, about 15% of which appear only once. Noted time point: newly diagnosed GD, antithyroid drugs for less than 3 months. Extracted PBMC RNA gave rise to the TCR library. This sample also appeared in a second study, on T cells in Graves' hyperthyroidism and ophthalmopathy.

This specimen consisted of peripheral blood mononuclear cells (PBMCs), obtained at new diagnosis, from a patient treated with antithyroid drugs. These receptors all come from a woman aged 40 to 49 with Graves disease.

The table lists this clonotype with many counts. The gene calls are TRBV28 and TRBJ2-7; D possibly corresponds to TRBD1 (6 bases). Germline V gene lookup returns CDR1 MDHEN and CDR2 SYDVKM. The CDR3 length is 13 residues. V was shortened by 10 bases and J by 3 bases, with 16 bases between the two germline ends. CDR3 loop: CATTDSRNYEQYF. CDR3 sequence (DNA): TGTGCCACCACGGACAGCCGAAACTACGAGCAGTACTTC.

This clonotype was picked up many times. The CDR3 sequence: CASSFYLAGGPETGELFF. The CDR3 DNA is TGTGCCAGCAGTTTCTACCTAGCGGGAGGGCCAGAGACCGGGGAGCTGTTTTTT. The chain has TRBV12-3 or TRBV12-4 and TRBJ2-2; TRBD2 matches 12 bases. The CDR3 runs 18 residues. V trimming: 3 bases; J trimming: 5 bases; junction bases outside the gene matches: 10.

The V and J genes are TRBV3-1 and TRBJ2-2, with D unclear. The germline V gene encodes CDR1 LGHDT and CDR2 YNNKEL (reference sequence). This CDR3 has 14 residues. Trimming took 1 base from V and 5 from J, leaving 8 bases between them. The CDR3 nucleotides read TGTGCCAGCAGCCAAGTTCTGGGAACCGGGGAGCTGTTTTTT. The encoded protein is CASSQVLGTGELFF. Full variable domain (missing parts from reference TRBV3-1 and TRBJ2-2): DTAVSQTPKYLVTQMGNDKSIKCEQNLGHDTMYWYKQDSKKFLKIMFSYNNKELIINETVPNRFSPKSPDKAHLNLHINSLELGDSAVYFCASSQVLGTGELFFGEGSRLTVL.

Comment on this clonotype: This may come from a read error, since a much larger clone is one base off. As DNA, the CDR3 is TGTGCCAGCAGCCGTAGCGGGAGACGCCAAGAGACCCAGTACTTC. This translates into CASSRSGRRQETQYF. The rearrangement links TRBV5-4 to TRBJ2-1; 9 positions agree with TRBD2. The J call is doubtful: the DNA matches TRBJ2-5 better. Looked up from germline, CDR1 is SGHNT and CDR2 is YYREEE (reference sequence). This CDR3 has 15 residues.

In its sample, this clonotype was seen many times. This chain links TRBV2 with TRBJ2-2, with 9 bases matching TRBD1. The CDR3 contains 15 residues. V was pared by 1 base and J by 6 bases, with 3 bases of the junction left unmatched. CDR1 SNHLY and CDR2 FYNNEI come from the germline V gene. The CDR3 DNA sequence: TGTGCCAGCAGTGAAGGGACAGGGGTATCCGGGGAGCTGTTTTTT. Protein sequence: CASSEGTGVSGELFF. The variable domain in full, with the rest retrieved from reference TRBV2 and TRBJ2-2, is EPEVTQTPSHQVTQMGQEVILRCVPISNHLYFYWYRQILGQKVEFLVSFYNNEISEKSEIFDDQFSVERPDGSNFTLKIRSTKLEDSAMYFCASSEGTGVSGELFFGEGSRLTVL.

This clonotype was recorded a few times. V gene TRBV3-1 combines with J gene TRBJ1-4; 9 bases agree with TRBD1. Germline CDR1 is LGHDT and CDR2 is YNNKEL (reference sequence). The CDR3 spans 14 residues. J was trimmed by 5 bases and V by 6 bases; bases with no gene match: 4. The CDR3 nucleotides read TGTGCCAGCAGTGACAGGGGGGCCAATGAAAAACTGTTTTTT. Protein product: CASSDRGANEKLFF.

The chain joins TRBV20-1 to TRBJ2-1, with D perhaps TRBD1 (6 bases). The CDR3 has 14 amino acids. Trimming cost V 0 bases and J 9 bases, with 15 bases left between them. Per germline, CDR1 DFQATT and CDR2 SNEGSKA (reference sequence). The chain's CDR3 is CSARDGGPWGEQFF. The CDR3 DNA reads as TGCAGTGCTAGAGATGGGGGCCCTTGGGGTGAGCAGTTCTTC.

This clonotype has at least ten counts. CDR3 nucleotides: TGTGCCACTAGCGGTGCCTACGAGCAGTACTTC. Translation gives CATSGAYEQYF. The genes are TRBV19 and TRBJ2-7, with 7 bases fitting TRBD2. The V gene's germline CDR1 is LNHDA and CDR2 SQIVND (reference sequence). This CDR3 is 11 amino acids long. The ends lost 10 bases at V and 2 bases at J; junction bases unmatched: 2.

The gene calls are TRBV12-3 or TRBV12-4 and TRBJ2-6, with D unresolved. Trimming removed 3 bases from V and 1 base from J, with 7 bases in between. This CDR3 is built from 15 residues. The CDR3 is CASSLVQSGANVLTF. The CDR3 DNA reads as TGTGCCAGCAGTTTGGTGCAGTCTGGGGCCAACGTCCTGACTTTC.

This clonotype was seen only a few times. This sequence joins TRBV5-1 and TRBJ2-3; D assignment may be TRBD1 or TRBD2 (5 bases each). The CDR3 is 14 amino acids. Per the germline V gene, CDR1 is SGHRS and CDR2 is YFSETQ. V was pared by 4 bases and J by 6 bases, with 15 bases between. The DNA of the CDR3 is TGCGCCAGCAGCCGGGACCACGCTAGGGATACGCAGTATTTT. Amino acid sequence: CASSRDHARDTQYF. The full variable domain, rest sourced from reference TRBV5-1 and TRBJ2-3, is KAGVTQTPRYLIKTRGQQVTLSCSPISGHRSVSWYQQTPGQGLQFLFEYFSETQRNKGNFPGRFSGRQFSNSRSEMNVSTLELGDSALYLCASSRDHARDTQYFGPGTRLTVL.

A few counts support this clonotype. The chain combines TRBV27 with TRBJ1-2, with a tentative D call TRBD1 (6 bases). This CDR3 contains 15 residues. Germline lookup yields CDR1 MNHEY and CDR2 SMNVEV (reference sequence). Trimming pared 2 bases from V and 6 bases from J, leaving 16 bases between. The chain's CDR3 is CASSLTGPSNHGYTF. The CDR3 DNA reads as TGTGCCAGCAGTTTAACAGGGCCAAGCAACCATGGCTACACCTTC.

This clonotype was detected many times. The chain is built from TRBV12-3 or TRBV12-4 and TRBJ1-6; D not certain. The V end was cut by 3 bases, the J end by 7 bases, with 19 bases between. CDR3 size: 17 residues. The CDR3: CASSLRATSNVNSPLHF. CDR3 nucleotides: TGTGCCAGCAGTTTGAGGGCCACTTCTAATGTGAATTCACCCCTCCACTTT.

This clonotype was picked up many times. This chain connects TRBV20-1 to TRBJ2-3; 12 bases align to TRBD1. The better agreement between TRBJ1-1 and the DNA end casts doubt on the J call. Germline V lookup: CDR1 DFQATT, CDR2 SNEGSKA (reference sequence). This CDR3 region has 22 residues. The CDR3 here is CSARLPPGQGAPGDFWNTEAFF. DNA of the CDR3: TGCAGTGCTAGGCTCCCACCGGGACAGGGGGCGCCTGGGGATTTTTGGAACACTGAAGCTTTCTTT.

There are many counts of this clonotype. The chain combines TRBV20-1 with TRBJ2-7, with D perhaps assigned TRBD1 or TRBD2 (5 bases each). CDR1 DFQATT and CDR2 SNEGSKA come from the germline V gene (reference sequence). The CDR3 has 15 residues. V lost 3 bases to trimming and J lost 1 base, with 16 bases between them. The CDR3 nucleotides are TGCAGTGCTAGGGACTGGGACGTTGCATCCTACGAGCAGTACTTC. Residues: CSARDWDVASYEQYF.

This clonotype was seen a handful of times. The chain has TRBV30 and TRBJ2-3, with 9 bases lining up with TRBD2. CDR1 is GTSNPN, CDR2 SVGIG, per germline (reference sequence). This CDR3 comprises 15 residues. Losses at the gene ends were 4 bases for V and 2 bases for J; bases not matched to a gene: 7. The CDR3 loop is CAWTNSGLATDTQYF. For the CDR3, the DNA is TGTGCCTGGACCAATTCGGGACTAGCCACAGATACGCAGTATTTT.

V usage is TRBV13 and J usage is TRBJ2-7; D is unresolved. The germline V gene encodes CDR1 PRHDT and CDR2 FYEKMQ (reference sequence). Trimming shortened V by 5 bases and J by 0 bases, and 8 bases separated the two germline ends. This CDR3 spans 13 amino acids. CDR3 residues: CASSTRSSYEQYF. The CDR3 DNA reads as TGTGCCAGCAGCACCCGGAGCTCCTACGAGCAGTACTTC.

V gene TRBV6-2 or TRBV6-3 combines with J gene TRBJ2-2, with 7 bases lining up with TRBD2. Germline CDR1 MNHEY, CDR2 SVGEGT. The CDR3 is 15 amino acids. V shed 4 bases, J shed 5 bases, and the junction held 7 bases outside the gene matches. CDR3 coding DNA: TGTGCCAGCAGTTGGACTAGACCAGGGACCGGGGAGCTGTTTTTT. Translated, it gives CASSWTRPGTGELFF.